The sequence of this TCR beta chain was determined in a study of brain T cells in children with intractable seizures. The CDR3 runs 15 residues. Per the germline V gene, CDR1 is SGDLS and CDR2 is YYNGEE. The ends were cut back, 0 bases at V and 3 bases at J, with 10 bases in the middle. Clones were read by immunoSEQ multiplex PCR, and TCRdb kept only the in-frame ones, dropping some. The sample has 110,000 or so clones, roughly 94% seen once. Turning to this clone: Its specificity is not known.

Only cases whose brain tissue showed the highest T cell transcript signatures were sequenced. At least one anti-epileptic drug was given before surgery. General study findings and limits: Only CDR3 sequence similarity suggested viral specificity, without known HCMV serostatus. Absence of clones before surgery may stem from lower sequencing depth.

V is TRBV9 and J is TRBJ2-1; the D is unclear. The specimen comprised peripheral blood, sampled at surgery. The TCR sequence derives from a boy younger than two with hemimegalencephaly and intractable seizures. The CDR3 DNA reads TGTGCCAGCAGCGTAGACAGTTCTTTCTACAATGAGCAGTTCTTC. The encoded protein is CASSVDSSFYNEQFF.